The 23 T cell receptor beta chains presented below share a single source sample, sequenced in a study of siplizumab effects on memory and regulatory T cells. The data were produced by immunoSEQ multiplex PCR, yet TCRdb's version contains in-frame clones alone and is incomplete. The data contain roughly 93,000 clones, just under 95% of them singletons. Sequences were obtained from non-Treg CD4+ T cells sorted from blood. Source of these receptors: a human donor in good health.

The gene calls are TRBV19 and TRBJ2-7; D uncertain. The CDR3 has 11 residues. Germline-derived CDR1 and CDR2 are LNHDA and SQIVND (reference sequence). V shed 7 bases and J shed 3 bases, with 7 bases lying between them. The CDR3 sequence: CASMGIYEQYF. The CDR3 DNA is TGTGCCAGTATGGGAATCTACGAGCAGTACTTC.

The rearrangement links TRBV7-6 to TRBJ2-2; possibly TRBD1 for D (6 bases). CDR3 length equals 16 residues. Trimming stripped 5 bases from V and 0 bases from J, with 13 bases between. Germline V CDR1 and CDR2: SGHVS, FNYEAQ. The CDR3 reads CASSRNRATNTGELFF. The CDR3 DNA reads as TGTGCCAGCAGCCGTAACAGGGCCACGAACACCGGGGAGCTGTTTTTT.

The chain employs TRBV5-1 and TRBJ2-1; tentatively, D is TRBD2 (6 bases). The CDR3 runs 15 residues. Trimming left V 0 bases short and J 10 bases short, with 17 bases between. Germline V gene sequence: CDR1 SGHRS, CDR2 YFSETQ. The CDR3 region has the DNA TGCGCCAGCAGCTTGGGCGGCGGAGGGGTAAGGGAGCAGTTCTTC. This gives the protein CASSLGGGGVREQFF.

The chain couples TRBV6-4 to TRBJ2-2; unclear D gene. The CDR3 is 14 amino acids. Looked up from germline, CDR1 is MRHNA and CDR2 is SNTAGT. V lost 7 bases and J lost 2, with 11 bases in between. As DNA, the CDR3 is TGTGCCAGCACCCCAGGTCGAAACACCGGGGAGCTGTTTTTT. Its protein product is CASTPGRNTGELFF.

The V call is TRBV6-5, the J call TRBJ2-5; no clear D gene. The germline V gene encodes CDR1 MNHEY and CDR2 SVGAGI. The CDR3 covers 14 residues. V lost 0 bases and J 1 base, leaving 6 bases between the germline ends. The CDR3 loop is CASSYSIIQETQYF. The DNA for the CDR3 is TGTGCCAGCAGTTACTCGATCATCCAAGAGACCCAGTACTTC.

The chain joins TRBV9 to TRBJ2-3; maybe TRBD1 (5 bases). CDR1 is SGDLS, CDR2 YYNGEE, per germline. The length of the CDR3 is 14 residues. Trimming cost V 5 bases and J 2 bases, with 12 bases left between them. This CDR3 is CASRVGPHTDTQYF. CDR3 bases: TGTGCCAGCAGGGTGGGGCCGCACACAGATACGCAGTATTTT.

This clone has only one observation. V and J are TRBV9 and TRBJ2-1; unclear D gene. The CDR3 consists of 15 residues. The germline V and J ends were trimmed by 3 bases and 0 bases, with 10 bases remaining between them. The germline gives CDR1 SGDLS, CDR2 YYNGEE. CDR3 nucleotide sequence: TGTGCCAGCAGCGCTGACTCTAGCTCCTACAATGAGCAGTTCTTC. Translation: CASSADSSSYNEQFF.

This chain's CDR3 is CAWSTNHEQYF. The CDR3 DNA sequence: TGTGCCTGGAGTACCAACCACGAGCAGTACTTC. The gene calls are TRBV30 and TRBJ2-7; no clear D gene. This CDR3 comprises 11 residues. In germline, CDR1 is GTSNPN, CDR2 SVGIG (reference sequence). Trimming pared 2 bases from V and 5 bases from J, leaving 7 bases between.

The V and J genes are TRBV25-1 and TRBJ2-2; 9 nucleotides agree with TRBD1. The CDR3 contains 16 residues. Trimming removed 5 bases from V and 5 bases from J; junction bases left unmatched: 9. Germline loops: CDR1 MGHDK, CDR2 SYGVNS. CDR3: CASSLIGTGLTGELFF. CDR3 in DNA: TGTGCCAGCAGTCTGATCGGGACAGGGCTGACCGGGGAGCTGTTTTTT.

The sample holds one count of this clone. The chain couples TRBV30 to TRBJ1-1; 7 bases are shared with TRBD1. The CDR3 loop spans 13 amino acids. After removal of 8 bases from V and 4 bases from J, the junction contained 10 bases not matched to a gene. Germline assignment: CDR1 GTSNPN and CDR2 SVGIG (reference sequence). The CDR3 sequence is CANNRGIATEAFF. CDR3 sequence (DNA): TGTGCCAATAACAGGGGAATAGCCACTGAAGCTTTCTTT. The full variable domain, its missing parts supplied by reference TRBV30 and TRBJ1-1, is SQTIHQWPATLVQPVGSPLSLECTVEGTSNPNLYWYRQAAGRGLQLLFYSVGIGQISSEVPQNLSASRPQDRQFILSSKKLLLSDSGFYLCANNRGIATEAFFGQGTRLTVV.

The chain joins TRBV27 to TRBJ2-2; D gene unclear. Germline CDR1 reads MNHEY; CDR2 reads SMNVEV (reference sequence). CDR3 size: 16 residues. The ends were cut back, 2 bases at V and 5 bases at J, with 15 bases in the middle. CDR3 protein: CASSLEGRSVTGELFF. Written as DNA, the CDR3 is TGTGCCAGCAGTTTAGAAGGGCGTTCCGTGACCGGGGAGCTGTTTTTT.

The chain combines TRBV11-3 with TRBJ2-2, with 9 positions matching TRBD2. CDR3 size: 17 residues. Germline V lookup: CDR1 SGHNT, CDR2 YENEEA. Trimming removed 5 bases from V and 6 bases from J; junction bases left unmatched: 13. CDR3 sequence reads: CASSRAWSSGSSGELFF. CDR3 sequence (DNA): TGTGCCAGCAGCCGAGCTTGGAGTAGCGGGAGTTCCGGGGAGCTGTTTTTT. The full variable domain, completed using reference TRBV11-3 and TRBJ2-2, is EAGVVQSPRYKIIEKKQPVAFWCNPISGHNTLYWYLQNLGQGPELLIRYENEEAVDDSQLPKDRFSAERLKGVDSTLKIQPAELGDSAVYLCASSRAWSSGSSGELFFGEGSRLTVL.

This rearrangement joins TRBV6-6 to TRBJ1-1, with 8 bases lining up with TRBD1. V dropped 1 base and J dropped 0; count of bases not matched to a gene: 1. Germline assignment: CDR1 MNHNY and CDR2 SVGAGI (reference sequence). The CDR3 runs 15 residues. The CDR3 nucleotides are TGTGCCAGCAGTTACTGGACAGGGATGAACACTGAAGCTTTCTTT. Its protein is CASSYWTGMNTEAFF.

The rearrangement links TRBV5-1 to TRBJ1-1; no clear D. The CDR3 has 11 residues. Germline V lookup: CDR1 SGHRS, CDR2 YFSETQ. Trimming left V 4 bases short and J 5 bases short, with 6 bases between. The CDR3 spells CASSAATEAFF. Here the CDR3 DNA reads TGCGCCAGCAGCGCGGCTACTGAAGCTTTCTTT.

This clone appeared a few times. J is TRBJ1-1 and V is TRBV30, with D possibly being TRBD1 (5 bases). Trimming took off 5 bases at V and 10 bases at J, with 20 bases between the two ends. The CDR3 runs 13 residues. The germline CDR1 and CDR2 sequences are GTSNPN and SVGIG (reference sequence). The chain's CDR3 is CAWLQVPAEGAFF. In DNA form, the CDR3 reads TGTGCCTGGTTACAGGTACCGGCGGAGGGAGCTTTCTTT.

V and J are TRBV5-5 and TRBJ2-3, with a tentative D call TRBD1 (5 bases). The V gene's germline CDR1 is SGHKS and CDR2 YYEKEE (reference sequence). CDR3 size: 14 residues. Trimming took 5 bases from V and 4 from J, leaving 14 bases between them. DNA for the CDR3: TGTGCCAGCAGTCTGGGGCAGGGCGCAGATACGCAGTATTTT. Its translation: CASSLGQGADTQYF.

V is TRBV4-2 and J is TRBJ2-5, with D possibly being TRBD2 (5 bases). The CDR3 has 15 residues. Trimming pared 4 bases from V and 4 bases from J, leaving 16 bases between. Germline V CDR1 and CDR2: LGHNA, YNFKEQ. The CDR3: CASSPRPSPLETQYF. The CDR3 bases are TGTGCCAGCAGCCCGCGACCTAGCCCCTTAGAGACCCAGTACTTC.

A few counts support this clone. The chain uses TRBV2 and TRBJ1-2; D unclear. Trimming shortened V by 4 bases and J by 8 bases, and 11 bases separated the two germline ends. Looked up from germline, CDR1 is SNHLY and CDR2 is FYNNEI. The CDR3 extends over 12 amino acids. In nucleotides, the CDR3 is TGTGCCAGCAGTGGGCCTACAAGAGGCTACACCTTC. Protein sequence: CASSGPTRGYTF.

This chain links TRBV28 with TRBJ1-2; 8 bases map to TRBD1. J lost 2 bases, V lost 5 bases, and 10 bases had no gene match. Germline CDR1 reads MDHEN; CDR2 reads SYDVKM. The CDR3 is 16 residues long. CDR3 region: CASSQAGGVGNYGYTF. The CDR3 coding sequence is TGTGCCAGCAGTCAAGCAGGGGGCGTTGGGAACTATGGCTACACCTTC.

V and J are TRBV9 and TRBJ2-3; D is unresolved. Trimming pared 4 bases from V and 1 base from J, leaving 4 bases between. The germline V gene has CDR1 SGDLS and CDR2 YYNGEE. The CDR3 runs to 12 residues. The CDR3 DNA reads as TGTGCCAGCAGCCCCCGCACAGATACGCAGTATTTT. As protein: CASSPRTDTQYF.

CDR3 sequence (DNA): TGTGCCTGGAGTGTACTCGGAAGATTGGTCACTGAAGCTTTCTTT. Residues: CAWSVLGRLVTEAFF. The chain uses TRBV30 and TRBJ1-1; unclear D gene. Trimming took off 0 bases at V and 4 bases at J, with 15 bases between the two ends. Looked up from germline, CDR1 is GTSNPN and CDR2 is SVGIG (reference sequence). The CDR3 extends over 15 amino acids.

The rearrangement links TRBV28 to TRBJ1-2; D remains unclear. Trimming cost V 5 bases and J 0 bases, with 13 bases left between them. Germline CDR1 MDHEN, CDR2 SYDVKM. The length of the CDR3 is 15 residues. This chain's CDR3 is CASSPRERPNYGYTF. CDR3 coding DNA: TGTGCCAGCAGTCCCCGAGAGAGACCTAACTATGGCTACACCTTC.

This chain links TRBV27 with TRBJ2-7; possibly TRBD1 for D (6 bases). CDR1 MNHEY and CDR2 SMNVEV come from the germline V gene (reference sequence). The CDR3 totals 14 residues. The V and J ends lost 5 bases and 6 bases respectively, with 17 bases between them. The DNA of the CDR3 is TGTGCCAGCAGTCCGTTGCAGACAGGAATCGAGCAGTACTTC. As protein: CASSPLQTGIEQYF.